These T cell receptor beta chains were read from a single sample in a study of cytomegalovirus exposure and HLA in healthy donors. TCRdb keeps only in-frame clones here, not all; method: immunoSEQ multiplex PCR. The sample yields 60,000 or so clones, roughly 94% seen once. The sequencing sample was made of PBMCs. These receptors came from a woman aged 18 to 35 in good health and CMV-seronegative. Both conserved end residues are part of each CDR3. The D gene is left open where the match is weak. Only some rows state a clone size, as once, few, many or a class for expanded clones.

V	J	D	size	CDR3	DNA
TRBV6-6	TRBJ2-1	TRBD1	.	CASSNSPGQGRNEQFF	TGTGCCAGCAGTAACTCACCGGGACAGGGAAGGAATGAGCAGTTCTTC
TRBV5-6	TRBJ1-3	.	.	CASSYRVGNTIYF	TGTGCCAGCAGCTACAGGGTTGGAAACACCATATATTTT
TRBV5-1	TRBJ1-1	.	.	CASSHMVMNTEAFF	TGCGCCAGCAGCCACATGGTCATGAACACTGAAGCTTTCTTT
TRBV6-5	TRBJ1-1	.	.	CASSYGALGTEAFF	TGTGCCAGCAGTTACGGGGCGCTGGGCACTGAAGCTTTCTTT
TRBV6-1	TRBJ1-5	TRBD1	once	CASSEAPRQGPLIVQHF	TGTGCCAGCAGTGAAGCGCCGAGACAGGGCCCTTTGATTGTCCAGCATTTT
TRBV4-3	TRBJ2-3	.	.	CASSQDLMDYNRSHTDTQYF	TGCGCCAGCAGCCAAGATCTCATGGACTATAACCGGAGCCACACAGATACGCAGTATTTT
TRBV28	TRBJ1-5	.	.	CASSFPGTPQHF	TGTGCCAGCAGTTTTCCAGGGACACCCCAGCATTTT
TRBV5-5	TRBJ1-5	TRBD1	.	CASSRRQGANQPQHF	TGTGCCAGCAGCCGTAGACAGGGGGCTAATCAGCCCCAGCATTTT
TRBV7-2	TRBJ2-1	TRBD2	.	CASSLVGTRSEQFF	TGTGCCAGCAGCTTAGTAGGGACTAGGAGCGAGCAGTTCTTC
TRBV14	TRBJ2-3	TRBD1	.	CASSQDPGQVFTDTQYF	TGTGCCAGCAGCCAAGATCCCGGACAGGTGTTCACAGATACGCAGTATTTT
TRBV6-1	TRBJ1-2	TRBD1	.	CASSEQGDYGYTF	TGTGCCAGCAGTGAGCAGGGGGACTATGGCTACACCTTC